The 17 T cell receptor beta chains below all came from one sample that was sequenced in a study. Cells sorted as Tregs were CD4+, CD25+ and CD127-/low. Using its own MiXCR run on the 5' RACE reads, TCRdb lists one record per CDR3 protein. The table has 9,500 to 10,000 distinct CDR3 sequences, 14% seen once. Sequencing input: Tregs sorted from blood. All receptors come from a female donor with breast cancer.

About this clonotype itself: This may be a read error: a much more frequent sequence differs by one nucleotide. In this CDR3 the conserved last residue, phenylalanine or tryptophan, is missing, so a read error is likely. The V gene is TRBV4-1, the J gene TRBJ1-1; perhaps TRBD1 as D (6 bases). This CDR3 has 19 residues. The germline V gene encodes CDR1 MGHRA and CDR2 YSYEKL. Trimming removed 4 bases from V and 3 bases from J, with 27 bases in between. CDR3 region: CASSPRKPGTNFRDTEAFS. As DNA, the CDR3 is TGCGCCAGCAGCCCACGAAAACCCGGGACAAACTTTCGGGACACTGAAGCTTTCTCT.

This clonotype occurred many times. The V gene is TRBV30, the J gene TRBJ1-1; D is unresolved. Trimming cost V 0 bases and J 5 bases, with 7 bases left between them. There are 12 residues in the CDR3. Germline CDR1 reads GTSNPN; CDR2 reads SVGIG (reference sequence). CDR3: CAWSVRSTEAFF. DNA for the CDR3: TGTGCCTGGAGTGTTCGGAGTACTGAAGCTTTCTTT.

In its sample, this clonotype was seen a few times. This may arise from a read error, as a much more abundant clone is one base away. The chain recombines TRBV20-1 with TRBJ2-1; D perhaps matches TRBD1 (5 bases). This CDR3 has 13 residues. The germline V gene has CDR1 DFQATT and CDR2 SNEGSKA (reference sequence). The DNA for the CDR3 is TGCAGGGCTAGAGGACAATATAAGAATGAGCAGTTCTTC. It translates to CRARGQYKNEQFF.

Comment on this clonotype: A single base separates this from a much larger clone, so it may be a read error. This chain uses TRBV20-1 with TRBJ2-3; D is ambiguous. The CDR3 sequence is 11 residues long. Between the trimmed V and J ends, which lost 5 bases and 1 base, there was a span of 4 bases. CDR1 and CDR2 from the germline V gene are DFQATT and SNEGSKA (reference sequence). The DNA of the CDR3 is TGCAGTGCTGGGGGCACAGATACGCAGTATTTT. Residues: CSAGGTDTQYF.

This clonotype was observed at least ten times. The genes are TRBV20-1 and TRBJ1-1; 8 bases match TRBD1. The CDR3 extends over 15 amino acids. The J segment lost 6 bases and the V segment lost 3 bases, leaving 12 bases of the junction unmatched. CDR1 DFQATT and CDR2 SNEGSKA come from the germline V gene (reference sequence). The CDR3 loop reads CSARQTGGRIPEAFF. The CDR3 DNA sequence: TGCAGTGCTAGGCAAACAGGGGGTCGGATCCCTGAAGCTTTCTTT.

This clonotype rates as medium-sized. V is TRBV20-1 and J is TRBJ2-2, with TRBD2 matching 8 bases. With 3 bases clipped from V and 7 bases from J, the junction kept 7 bases outside the gene matches. Germline V gene sequence: CDR1 DFQATT, CDR2 SNEGSKA (reference sequence). This CDR3 has 14 amino acids. This chain's CDR3 is CSARGLGMIGELFF. Here the CDR3 DNA reads TGCAGTGCTAGGGGACTAGGGATGATCGGGGAGCTGTTTTTT.

This clonotype is deemed medium-sized. The rearrangement joins TRBV7-2 to TRBJ2-7; D gene ambiguous. CDR1 is SGHTA, CDR2 FQGNSA, per germline. The V gene lost 0 bases and the J gene lost 4 bases, with 7 bases spanning the gap. The CDR3 sequence is 13 residues long. This CDR3 reads CASSLATRYEQYF. In nucleotides, the CDR3 is TGTGCCAGCAGCTTAGCGACAAGATACGAGCAGTACTTC.

This clonotype was recorded at least ten times. V usage is TRBV30 and J usage is TRBJ2-2; 7 nucleotides align to TRBD2. V dropped 1 base and J dropped 5; count of bases not matched to a gene: 7. The V gene's germline CDR1 is GTSNPN and CDR2 SVGIG (reference sequence). The CDR3 consists of 15 residues. This chain's CDR3 is CAWSGGGAGTGELFF. The CDR3 coding sequence is TGTGCCTGGAGTGGTGGGGGAGCGGGAACCGGGGAGCTGTTTTTT. Together with reference TRBV30 and TRBJ2-2, the CDR3 gives the full variable domain: SQTIHQWPATLVQPVGSPLSLECTVEGTSNPNLYWYRQAAGRGLQLLFYSVGIGQISSEVPQNLSASRPQDRQFILSSKKLLLSDSGFYLCAWSGGGAGTGELFFGEGSRLTVL.

In its sample, this clonotype ranks as medium-sized. The chain employs TRBV28 and TRBJ1-2; D is ambiguous. V was shortened by 5 bases and J by 5 bases, with 18 bases between the two germline ends. Germline CDR1 and CDR2: MDHEN and SYDVKM. The CDR3 runs to 15 residues. CDR3 sequence (DNA): TGTGCCAGCAGTCCTCCGACATTAGCTCAATATGGCTACACCTTC. Its protein is CASSPPTLAQYGYTF.

Details on this clonotype: A read error may be the cause here, since a much bigger clone is one base away. In this CDR3 the conserved last residue, phenylalanine or tryptophan, is missing, so a read error is likely. CDR3 nucleotides: TGTGCCAGCAGTTTCCGCTTTCGAGGCTACACCTCC. Its protein product is CASSFRFRGYTS. The rearrangement links TRBV12-3 or TRBV12-4 to TRBJ1-2; D is undetermined. V was pared by 3 bases and J by 8 bases, with 10 bases between. This CDR3 is 12 amino acids long.

Sample share makes this clonotype medium-sized (0.01 to 0.1%). The V and J genes are TRBV10-3 and TRBJ1-1; unclear D gene. This CDR3 contains 13 residues. The germline CDR1 and CDR2 sequences are ENHRY and SYGVKD. Trimming cost V 2 bases and J 3 bases, with 7 bases left between them. Here the CDR3 reads CAISETRDTEAFF. For the CDR3, the DNA is TGTGCCATCAGTGAGACTCGGGACACTGAAGCTTTCTTT.

This clonotype was seen many times. The chain combines TRBV18 with TRBJ1-6; no clear D gene. The CDR3 runs to 17 residues. Trimming removed 3 bases at V and 7 bases at J, with 19 bases between. Germline CDR1 KGHSH, CDR2 LQKENI. The CDR3 nucleotides are TGTGCCAGCTCACCCGAGAGGAGACTCTGGTTAAATTCACCCCTCCACTTT. This gives the protein CASSPERRLWLNSPLHF.

J is TRBJ1-4 and V is TRBV2, with 10 bases identical to TRBD1. The J segment lost 5 bases and the V segment lost 7 bases, leaving 7 bases of the junction unmatched. The germline V gene encodes CDR1 SNHLY and CDR2 FYNNEI. CDR3 size: 15 residues. The DNA of the CDR3 is TGTGCCAGCAACCGGGACAGGGGCCCCAATGAAAAACTGTTTTTT. This encodes CASNRDRGPNEKLFF. Drawing the rest from reference TRBV2 and TRBJ1-4, the complete variable domain is EPEVTQTPSHQVTQMGQEVILRCVPISNHLYFYWYRQILGQKVEFLVSFYNNEISEKSEIFDDQFSVERPDGSNFTLKIRSTKLEDSAMYFCASNRDRGPNEKLFFGSGTQLSVL.

This clonotype was counted many times. At one boundary the junction diverges from the germline segment, which might be a read error. The CDR3 nucleotides are TGTGCCTGCAGTGAAGCAGAGCGCTGCACCTTC. Residues: CACSEAERCTF. The chain couples TRBV6-1 to TRBJ1-2, with D uncertain. The CDR3 contains 11 residues. Germline CDR1 MNHNS, CDR2 SASEGT.

This clonotype was recorded many times. The chain joins TRBV28 to TRBJ2-7, with 10 bases fitting TRBD1. The length of the CDR3 is 15 residues. The trim removed 2 bases at V and 1 base at J, leaving 2 bases unmatched. The germline V gene encodes CDR1 MDHEN and CDR2 SYDVKM. CDR3: CASSLTGQGSYEQYF. The CDR3 DNA reads as TGTGCCAGCAGTTTAACGGGACAGGGGTCCTACGAGCAGTACTTC.

This clonotype is judged medium-sized (0.01 to 0.1%). The chain combines TRBV7-2 with TRBJ2-1, with 7 bases fitting TRBD2. This CDR3 comprises 15 residues. V lost 5 bases, J lost 10 bases, and 14 bases stayed unmatched. The germline CDR1 and CDR2 sequences are SGHTA and FQGNSA. In nucleotides, the CDR3 is TGTGCCAGCAGCCAAAGCGGGATCAGCGCCCAAGAGCAGTTCTTC. Its protein is CASSQSGISAQEQFF.

The sample holds a few counts of this clonotype. CDR3 sequence: CASSVGGRTGELFF. The DNA of the CDR3 is TGCGCCAGCAGCGTCGGGGGTCGCACCGGGGAGCTGTTTTTT. The rearrangement joins TRBV5-1 to TRBJ2-2, with D possibly matching TRBD2 (6 bases). V was clipped by 4 bases and J by 4 bases, with 11 bases between them. Germline values: CDR1 SGHRS, CDR2 YFSETQ. The CDR3 loop spans 14 amino acids.